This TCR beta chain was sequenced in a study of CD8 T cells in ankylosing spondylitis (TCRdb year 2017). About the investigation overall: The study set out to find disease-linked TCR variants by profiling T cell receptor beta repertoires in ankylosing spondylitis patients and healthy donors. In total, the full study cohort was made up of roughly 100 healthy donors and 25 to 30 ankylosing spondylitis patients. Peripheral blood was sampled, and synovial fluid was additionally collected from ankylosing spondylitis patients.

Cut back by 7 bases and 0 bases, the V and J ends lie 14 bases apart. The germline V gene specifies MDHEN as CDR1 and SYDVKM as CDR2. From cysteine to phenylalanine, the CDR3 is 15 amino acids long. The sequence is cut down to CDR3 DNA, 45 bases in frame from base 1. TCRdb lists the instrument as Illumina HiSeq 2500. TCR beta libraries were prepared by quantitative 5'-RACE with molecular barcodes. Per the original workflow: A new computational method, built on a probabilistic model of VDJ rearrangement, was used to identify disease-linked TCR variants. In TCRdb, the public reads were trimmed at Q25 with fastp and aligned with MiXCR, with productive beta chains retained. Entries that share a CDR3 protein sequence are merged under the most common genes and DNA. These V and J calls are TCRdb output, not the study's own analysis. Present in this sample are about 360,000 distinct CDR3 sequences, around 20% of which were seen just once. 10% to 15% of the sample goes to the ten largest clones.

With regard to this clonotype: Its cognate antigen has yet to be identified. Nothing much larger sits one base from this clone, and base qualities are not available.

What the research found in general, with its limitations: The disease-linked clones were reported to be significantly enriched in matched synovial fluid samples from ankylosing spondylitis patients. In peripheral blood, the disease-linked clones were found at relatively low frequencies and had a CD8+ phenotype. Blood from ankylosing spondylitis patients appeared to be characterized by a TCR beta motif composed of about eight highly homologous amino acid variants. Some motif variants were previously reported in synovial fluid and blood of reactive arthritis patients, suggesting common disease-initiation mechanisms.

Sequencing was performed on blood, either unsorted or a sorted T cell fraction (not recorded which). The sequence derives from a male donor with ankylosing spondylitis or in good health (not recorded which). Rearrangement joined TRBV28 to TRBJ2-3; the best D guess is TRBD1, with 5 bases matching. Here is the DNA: TGTGCCAGCACACGGACACCTACTAGCACAGATACGCAGTATTTT. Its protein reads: CASTRTPTSTDTQYF.